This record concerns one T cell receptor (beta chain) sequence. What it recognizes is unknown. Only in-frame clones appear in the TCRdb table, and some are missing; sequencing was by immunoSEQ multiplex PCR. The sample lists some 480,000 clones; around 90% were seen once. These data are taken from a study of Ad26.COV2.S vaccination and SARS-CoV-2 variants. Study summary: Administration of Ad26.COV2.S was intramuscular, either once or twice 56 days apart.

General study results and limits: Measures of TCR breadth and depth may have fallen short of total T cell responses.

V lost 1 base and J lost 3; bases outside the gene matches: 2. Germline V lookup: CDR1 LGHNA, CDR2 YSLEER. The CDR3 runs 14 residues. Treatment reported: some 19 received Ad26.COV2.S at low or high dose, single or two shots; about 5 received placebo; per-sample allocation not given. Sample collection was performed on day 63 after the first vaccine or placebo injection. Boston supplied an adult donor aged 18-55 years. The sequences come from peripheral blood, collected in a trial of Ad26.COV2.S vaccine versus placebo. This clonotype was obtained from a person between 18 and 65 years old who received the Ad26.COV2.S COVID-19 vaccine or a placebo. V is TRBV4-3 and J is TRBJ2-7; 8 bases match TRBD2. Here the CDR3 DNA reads TGCGCCAGCAGCCAAGCGGGAGGGGGCTACGAGCAGTACTTC. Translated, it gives CASSQAGGGYEQYF.